The T cell receptor (beta chain) under discussion was sequenced for a study of shared clonotypes between healthy human individuals. Across the study: The plates for each donor numbered three CD4 naive, three CD4 memory, two CD8 naive and one CD8 memory.

As concerns this clone: The sample has other DNA sequences that encode this CDR3 too.

Negatively enriched CD4+ T cells were divided by CD45RA into naive and memory. Sequencing used immunoSEQ multiplex PCR; TCRdb keeps in-frame clones, though not all of them. The sample records roughly 760,000 clones, less than 85% being singletons. This CDR3 contains 11 residues. Germline lookup yields CDR1 SQVTM and CDR2 ANQGSEA. Trimming pared 7 bases from V and 5 bases from J, leaving 9 bases between. This clonotype originated in a woman aged 25 to 39 in good health. J is TRBJ2-1 and V is TRBV29-1; D unresolved. Sample: memory CD4+ T cells sorted from blood. Indicated subset: CD45RA-negative fraction. The CDR3 sequence is CSATENNEQFF. The CDR3 nucleotides are TGCAGCGCCACTGAAAACAATGAGCAGTTCTTC.